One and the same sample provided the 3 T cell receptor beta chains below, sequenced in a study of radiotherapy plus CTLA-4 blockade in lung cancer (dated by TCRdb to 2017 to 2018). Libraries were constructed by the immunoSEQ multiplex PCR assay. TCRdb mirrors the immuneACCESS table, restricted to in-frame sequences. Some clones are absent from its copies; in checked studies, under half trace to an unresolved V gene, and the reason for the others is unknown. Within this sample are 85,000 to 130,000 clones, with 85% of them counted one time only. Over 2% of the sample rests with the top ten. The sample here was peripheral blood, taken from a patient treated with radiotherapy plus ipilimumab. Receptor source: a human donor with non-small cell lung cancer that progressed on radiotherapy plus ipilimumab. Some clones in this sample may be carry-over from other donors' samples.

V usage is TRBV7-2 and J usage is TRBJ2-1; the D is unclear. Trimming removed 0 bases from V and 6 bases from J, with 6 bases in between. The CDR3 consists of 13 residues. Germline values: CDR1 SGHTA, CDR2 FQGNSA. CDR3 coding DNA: TGTGCCAGCAGCTTAGCGTTGCGCAATGAGCAGTTCTTC. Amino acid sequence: CASSLALRNEQFF.

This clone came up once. CDR3 in DNA: TGTGCCAGCAGCTTGGTCAGAAGCCTCGAAAGAGAGACCCAGTACTTC. This codes for CASSLVRSLERETQYF. V and J are TRBV5-6 and TRBJ2-5; no clear D. The CDR3 sequence is 16 residues long. CDR1 is SGHDT, CDR2 YYEEEE, per germline. Trimming took 0 bases from V and 4 from J, leaving 16 bases between them.

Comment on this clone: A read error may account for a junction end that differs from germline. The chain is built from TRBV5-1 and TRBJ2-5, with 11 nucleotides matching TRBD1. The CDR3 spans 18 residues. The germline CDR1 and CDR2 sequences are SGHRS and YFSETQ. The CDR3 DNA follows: TGCGCCAGCAGTTTGGTCCCCCCGGGACAGGGGGGTCAGGAGACCCAGTACTTC. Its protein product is CASSLVPPGQGGQETQYF.